The source of this TCR beta chain is a study of blood T cell repertoires in COVID-19. Sequenced by immunoSEQ multiplex PCR; TCRdb stores in-frame clones only, minus some. The table lists approximately 53,000 clones, 85% to 90% of them singletons. This sequence was found in a human donor in a cohort sampled during active COVID-19. The sample comprised peripheral blood.

The CDR3 DNA sequence: TGTGCCAGCAGTGCCCCTAGCGGGAGGGCGGACTACAATGAGCAGTTCTTC. Translated: CASSAPSGRADYNEQFF. This chain joins TRBV6-4 and TRBJ2-1, with 12 bases aligning to TRBD2. Trimming took 4 bases from V and 3 from J; bases not matched to a gene: 7. The CDR3 is made up of 17 amino acids. The germline CDR1 and CDR2 sequences are MRHNA and SNTAGT.